This T cell receptor beta chain comes out of a study of shared T cell receptors in the human thymus. V lost 6 bases and J lost 0, with 12 bases in between. Germline CDR1 MDHEN, CDR2 SYDVKM. This CDR3 contains 15 residues. Produced via immunoSEQ multiplex PCR; TCRdb's table is partial and in-frame only. The sample lists under 450,000 clones, 95% seen once, with roughly 0.02% in the top ten. The rearrangement links TRBV28 to TRBJ1-5; D is undetermined. The source of this sequence is a human donor. The material sequenced was thymocytes. CDR3 region: CASRHTVYSNQPQHF. CDR3 nucleotides: TGTGCCAGCAGGCACACAGTATATAGCAATCAGCCCCAGCATTTT.